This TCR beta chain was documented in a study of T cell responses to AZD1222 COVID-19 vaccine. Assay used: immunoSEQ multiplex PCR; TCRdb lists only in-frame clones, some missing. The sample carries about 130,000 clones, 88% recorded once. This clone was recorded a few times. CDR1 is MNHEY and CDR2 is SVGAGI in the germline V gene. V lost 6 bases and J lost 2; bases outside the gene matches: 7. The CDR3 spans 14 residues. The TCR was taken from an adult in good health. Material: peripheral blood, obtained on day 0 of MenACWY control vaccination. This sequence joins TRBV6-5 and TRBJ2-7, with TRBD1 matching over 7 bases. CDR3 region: CASRQWGTAYEQYF. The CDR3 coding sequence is TGTGCCAGCAGACAATGGGGGACAGCCTACGAGCAGTACTTC.